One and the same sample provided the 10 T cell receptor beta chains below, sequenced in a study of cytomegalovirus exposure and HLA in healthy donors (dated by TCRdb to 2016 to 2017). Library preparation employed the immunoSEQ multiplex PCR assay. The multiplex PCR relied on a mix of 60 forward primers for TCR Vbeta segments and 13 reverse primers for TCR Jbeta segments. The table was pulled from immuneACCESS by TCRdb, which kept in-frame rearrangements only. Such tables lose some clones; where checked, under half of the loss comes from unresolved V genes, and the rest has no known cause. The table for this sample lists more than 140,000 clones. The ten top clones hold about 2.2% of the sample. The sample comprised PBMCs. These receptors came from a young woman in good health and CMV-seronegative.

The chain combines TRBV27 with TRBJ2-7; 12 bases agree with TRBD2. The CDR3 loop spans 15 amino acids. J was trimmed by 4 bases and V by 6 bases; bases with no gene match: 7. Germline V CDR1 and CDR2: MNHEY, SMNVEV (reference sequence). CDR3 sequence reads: CASSSLAGGPYEQYV. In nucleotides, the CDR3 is TGTGCCAGCAGCTCCCTAGCGGGAGGGCCATACGAGCAGTACGTC.

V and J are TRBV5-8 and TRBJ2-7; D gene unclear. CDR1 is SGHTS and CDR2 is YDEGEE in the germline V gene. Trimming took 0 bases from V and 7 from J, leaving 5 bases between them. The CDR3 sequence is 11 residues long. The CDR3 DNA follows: TGTGCCAGCAGCTTGGAACTGGAGCAGTACTTC. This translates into CASSLELEQYF.

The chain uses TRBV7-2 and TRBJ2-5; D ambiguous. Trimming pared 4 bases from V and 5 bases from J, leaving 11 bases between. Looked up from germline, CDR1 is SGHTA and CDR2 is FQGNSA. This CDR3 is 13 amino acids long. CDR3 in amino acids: CASSSRSEETQYF. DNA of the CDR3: TGTGCCAGCAGCTCTCGGAGTGAGGAGACCCAGTACTTC.

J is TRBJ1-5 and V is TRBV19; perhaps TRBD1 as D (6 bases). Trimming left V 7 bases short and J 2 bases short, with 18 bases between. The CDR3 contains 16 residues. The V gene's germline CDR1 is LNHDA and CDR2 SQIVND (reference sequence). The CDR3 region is CASTQGRIVGNQPQHF. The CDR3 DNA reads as TGTGCCAGTACTCAGGGGAGAATAGTGGGCAATCAGCCCCAGCATTTT.

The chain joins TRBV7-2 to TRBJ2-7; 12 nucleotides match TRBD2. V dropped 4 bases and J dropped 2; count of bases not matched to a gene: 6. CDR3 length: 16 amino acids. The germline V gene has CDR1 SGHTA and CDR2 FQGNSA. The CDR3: CASSSLTSGSTYEQYF. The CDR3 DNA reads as TGTGCCAGCAGCTCCCTGACTAGCGGGAGCACCTACGAGCAGTACTTC. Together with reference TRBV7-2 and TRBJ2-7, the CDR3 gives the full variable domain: GAGVSQSPSNKVTEKGKDVELRCDPISGHTALYWYRQSLGQGLEFLIYFQGNSAPDKSGLPSDRFSAERTGGSVSTLTIQRTQQEDSAVYLCASSSLTSGSTYEQYFGPGTRLTVT.

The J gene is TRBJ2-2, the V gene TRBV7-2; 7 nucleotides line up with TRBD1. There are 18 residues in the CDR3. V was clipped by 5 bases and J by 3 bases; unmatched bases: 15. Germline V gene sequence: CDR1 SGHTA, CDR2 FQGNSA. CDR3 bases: TGTGCCAGCAGCCAGACAGGGACCTCGCCGTTTTACACCGGGGAGCTGTTTTTT. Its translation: CASSQTGTSPFYTGELFF.

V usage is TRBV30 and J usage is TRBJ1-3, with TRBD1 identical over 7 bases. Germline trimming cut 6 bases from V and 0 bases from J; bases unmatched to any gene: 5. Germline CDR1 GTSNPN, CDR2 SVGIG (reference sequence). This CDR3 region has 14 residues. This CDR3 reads CACQGDSSGNTIYF. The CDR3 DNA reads TGTGCCTGCCAGGGGGACAGCTCTGGAAACACCATATATTTT.

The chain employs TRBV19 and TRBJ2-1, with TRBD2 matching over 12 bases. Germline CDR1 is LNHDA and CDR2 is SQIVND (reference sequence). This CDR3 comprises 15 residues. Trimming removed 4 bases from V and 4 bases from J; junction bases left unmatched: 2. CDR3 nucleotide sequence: TGTGCCAGTAGTAGACTAGCGGGAGTTTACAATGAGCAGTTCTTC. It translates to CASSRLAGVYNEQFF.

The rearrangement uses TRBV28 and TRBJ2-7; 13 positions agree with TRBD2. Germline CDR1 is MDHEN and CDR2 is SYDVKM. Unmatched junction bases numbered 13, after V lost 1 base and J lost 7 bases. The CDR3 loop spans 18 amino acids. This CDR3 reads CASSLSPKLAGGAREQYV. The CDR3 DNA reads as TGTGCCAGCAGTTTATCCCCCAAACTAGCGGGAGGGGCGCGTGAGCAGTACGTC.

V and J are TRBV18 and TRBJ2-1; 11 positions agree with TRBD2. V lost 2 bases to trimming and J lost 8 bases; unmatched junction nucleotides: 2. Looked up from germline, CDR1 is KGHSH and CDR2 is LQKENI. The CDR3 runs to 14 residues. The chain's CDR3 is CASSPGLAGDEQFF. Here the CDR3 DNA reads TGTGCCAGCTCACCAGGACTAGCGGGCGATGAGCAGTTCTTC.